The 16 T cell receptor beta chains given below trace back to one sample, sequenced in a study of T cell clusters in autoimmune cytopenias. Multiplex touch-down PCR amplified TRB using TRB-A and TRB-B pools in one tube. TCRdb re-called the multiplex PCR reads and shows each CDR3 protein once, DNA omitted. The record lists fewer than 8,500 distinct CDR3 sequences, of which the ten most abundant hold 9.9%. Some 40,000 genome equivalents of blood DNA were amplified for TRB. These same data were also listed under a study on T cell repertoires in aging, cancer and after chemotherapy.

Sequenced: peripheral blood. These receptors all stem from a human donor in good health.

This clonotype is labeled medium-sized based on frequency. V is TRBV18 and J is TRBJ2-1; TCRdb gives TRBD1 as the D gene, but with no DNA this cannot be confirmed. The CDR3 totals 12 residues. In germline, CDR1 is KGHSH, CDR2 LQKENI. The CDR3 loop reads CASSPQGYEQFF.

The chain links TRBV7-6 to TRBJ2-7. The CDR3 is 15 amino acids. The germline V gene has CDR1 SGHVS and CDR2 FNYEAQ. This CDR3 reads CASSLVTGSSYEQYF.

This clonotype is called medium-sized based on its frequency. The rearrangement links TRBV5-5 to TRBJ1-2; TCRdb's D gene call, TRBD1, goes unchecked for lack of DNA. The CDR3 spans 17 residues. Germline V gene data show CDR1 as SGHKS and CDR2 as YYEKEE (reference sequence). CDR3 loop: CASSPYAIMDGRGNDTF.

The J gene is TRBJ1-2, the V gene TRBV6-4; TCRdb returns TRBD1, unconfirmable since there is no DNA. The germline gives CDR1 MRHNA, CDR2 SNTAGT. The CDR3 loop spans 15 amino acids. This CDR3 reads CASSDTGQALRGYTF.

J is TRBJ2-5 and V is TRBV12-3 or TRBV12-4. The CDR3 has 11 residues. The CDR3 is CASSLAETQYF.

The V call is TRBV12-3 or TRBV12-4, the J call TRBJ2-7; the D call of TRBD1 rests on TCRdb alone, since no DNA is present to check it. CDR3 size: 12 residues. The CDR3 here is CASRDSFYEQYF.

V is TRBV5-4 and J is TRBJ2-1; TCRdb returns TRBD1, unconfirmable since there is no DNA. CDR1 and CDR2 from the germline V gene are SGHNT and YYREEE (reference sequence). This CDR3 has 14 amino acids. This CDR3 reads CASSRYDRGNEQFF.

This chain joins TRBV18 and TRBJ2-7. CDR3 length: 15 amino acids. From germline, CDR1 is KGHSH and CDR2 LQKENI. The CDR3 reads CASSDRRSKAYEQYF.

The V gene is TRBV6-5, the J gene TRBJ1-4; TCRdb indicates TRBD1, and absent DNA this call remains unverified. The CDR3 runs 13 residues. Germline loops: CDR1 MNHEY, CDR2 SVGAGI. CDR3 protein: CASRQGASGKLFF.

This chain connects TRBV5-1 to TRBJ2-7; TCRdb reports TRBD1, a call that lacks DNA to check it against. The CDR3 spans 15 residues. Germline V gene data show CDR1 as SGHRS and CDR2 as YFSETQ. CDR3 region: CASSAGQGPTYEQYF.

The rearrangement uses TRBV7-6 and TRBJ1-3; the TCRdb D gene call, TRBD1, has no DNA to confirm it. CDR1 SGHVS and CDR2 FNYEAQ come from the germline V gene. The CDR3 consists of 17 residues. The CDR3 is CASSLGWGGVSGNTIYF.

This clonotype is labeled medium-sized based on frequency. CDR3 amino acids: CASSLLNTGNEQFF. The chain couples TRBV7-9 to TRBJ2-1; TCRdb names TRBD1, which stays unverified in the absence of DNA. The length of the CDR3 is 14 residues. Germline CDR1 reads SEHNR; CDR2 reads FQNEAQ (reference sequence).

The V gene is TRBV10-3, the J gene TRBJ1-1; TCRdb returns TRBD1, unconfirmable since there is no DNA. From germline, CDR1 is ENHRY and CDR2 SYGVKD. The CDR3 totals 18 residues. The CDR3 region is CAISESQWDRVGNTEAFF.

The gene calls are TRBV6-4 and TRBJ2-3. From germline, CDR1 is MRHNA and CDR2 SNTAGT. The CDR3 runs 14 residues. The CDR3 sequence is CASSEVPGTDTKYF.

This clonotype registers medium-sized by frequency. The chain couples TRBV13 to TRBJ1-6; the TRBD1 assignment by TCRdb is unverifiable without DNA. The germline gives CDR1 PRHDT, CDR2 FYEKMQ (reference sequence). The CDR3 has 16 residues. CDR3 sequence: CASSLGQGMGNSPLHF.

CDR3 in amino acids: CASSDQGSNQPQHF. This rearrangement joins TRBV6-1 to TRBJ1-5; TCRdb reports TRBD1, a call that lacks DNA to check it against. This CDR3 comprises 14 residues. Germline V gene data show CDR1 as MNHNS and CDR2 as SASEGT.